These T cell receptor beta chains were read from a single sample in a study of OX40 agonist ivuxolimab in advanced cancers. Assay used: immunoSEQ multiplex PCR; TCRdb lists only in-frame clones, some missing. The sample includes approximately 54,000 clones, approximately 90% of them seen just once. This sample comprised CD4+ or CD8+ T cells sorted from blood, obtained in a trial of the OX40 agonist ivuxolimab. These receptor sequences come from an adult with an advanced solid tumor such as melanoma, head and neck, liver or kidney cancer. The CDR3 runs from the conserved cysteine through the conserved F or W. Fields, in order: clone size, D gene, J gene, V gene, CDR3 DNA, CDR3 protein. The D gene is left open where the match is weak. The size of a clone is reported for some rows only, either as once, few or many, or as a class for expanded clones.

clone_size: .
d_call: .
j_call: TRBJ2-1
v_call: TRBV4-2
cdr3_nt: TGTGCCAGCAGCCAAGATGGAATATACAATGAGCAGTTCTTC
cdr3_aa: CASSQDGIYNEQFF

clone_size: few
d_call: .
j_call: TRBJ2-1
v_call: TRBV10-3
cdr3_nt: TGTGCCATCAGTGTTTCCCCCCCGGCCACCGCGGGCCATGAGCAGTTCTTC
cdr3_aa: CAISVSPPATAGHEQFF

clone_size: .
d_call: .
j_call: TRBJ2-4
v_call: TRBV18
cdr3_nt: TGTGCCAGCTCACCAAACGCGGCCAGGGGTTTGTATCTAGCCAAAAACATTCAGTACTTC
cdr3_aa: CASSPNAARGLYLAKNIQYF

clone_size: .
d_call: .
j_call: TRBJ2-7
v_call: TRBV2
cdr3_nt: TGTGCCTCCCACAGGGAGTCCTACGAGCAGTACTTC
cdr3_aa: CASHRESYEQYF

clone_size: .
d_call: .
j_call: TRBJ1-2
v_call: TRBV19
cdr3_nt: TGTGCCAGTAGTCTTGAGGGCAGTAGGAGTAATGGCTACACCTTC
cdr3_aa: CASSLEGSRSNGYTF

clone_size: .
d_call: .
j_call: TRBJ2-1
v_call: TRBV6-5
cdr3_nt: TGTGCCAGCAGTTACACGGACTCCTACAATGAGCAGTTCTTC
cdr3_aa: CASSYTDSYNEQFF

clone_size: few
d_call: .
j_call: TRBJ1-1
v_call: TRBV9
cdr3_nt: TGTGCCAGCACTCGGACGGTGAACACTGAAGCTTTCTTT
cdr3_aa: CASTRTVNTEAFF

clone_size: .
d_call: TRBD1
j_call: TRBJ2-3
v_call: TRBV11-1
cdr3_nt: TGTGCCAGCAGTCCGGGACAGGGCTATGGCACAGATACGCAGTATTTT
cdr3_aa: CASSPGQGYGTDTQYF

clone_size: .
d_call: TRBD2
j_call: TRBJ2-1
v_call: TRBV5-1
cdr3_nt: TGCGCCAGCAGCCAACGGACTAGCGGGGGACGAGAGCAGTTCTTC
cdr3_aa: CASSQRTSGGREQFF

clone_size: .
d_call: .
j_call: TRBJ1-2
v_call: TRBV7-8
cdr3_nt: TGTGCCAGCAGCTTAGGTACGGGAGAAGGCTATGGCTACACCTTC
cdr3_aa: CASSLGTGEGYGYTF

clone_size: .
d_call: TRBD1
j_call: TRBJ1-2
v_call: TRBV6-5
cdr3_nt: TGTGCCAGCAGTTCTGACAGGGGCTATGGCTACACCTTC
cdr3_aa: CASSSDRGYGYTF

clone_size: .
d_call: .
j_call: TRBJ1-5
v_call: TRBV4-2
cdr3_nt: TGTGCCAGCAGCCAAGGACTAAGGGGCAATCAGCCCCAGCATTTT
cdr3_aa: CASSQGLRGNQPQHF

clone_size: .
d_call: .
j_call: TRBJ1-1
v_call: TRBV6-5
cdr3_nt: TGTGCCAGCAGTTACGGTAGGGGGTGGACTGAAGCTTTCTTT
cdr3_aa: CASSYGRGWTEAFF

clone_size: few
d_call: .
j_call: TRBJ1-1
v_call: TRBV5-1
cdr3_nt: TGCGCCAGCAGCTTGGGAGAAGCCTTGAACACTGAAGCTTTCTTT
cdr3_aa: CASSLGEALNTEAFF

clone_size: few
d_call: .
j_call: TRBJ1-6
v_call: TRBV19
cdr3_nt: TGTGCCAGTAAAGACAGCCATAATTCACCCCTCCACTTT
cdr3_aa: CASKDSHNSPLHF

clone_size: .
d_call: .
j_call: TRBJ2-5
v_call: TRBV5-1
cdr3_nt: TGCGCCAGCAGCTCGGGCGAGGGAGGGACCCAGTACTTC
cdr3_aa: CASSSGEGGTQYF

clone_size: .
d_call: .
j_call: TRBJ2-4
v_call: TRBV19
cdr3_nt: TGTGCCAGTAGTATAGGAAAGTTAATGAACATTCAGTACTTC
cdr3_aa: CASSIGKLMNIQYF